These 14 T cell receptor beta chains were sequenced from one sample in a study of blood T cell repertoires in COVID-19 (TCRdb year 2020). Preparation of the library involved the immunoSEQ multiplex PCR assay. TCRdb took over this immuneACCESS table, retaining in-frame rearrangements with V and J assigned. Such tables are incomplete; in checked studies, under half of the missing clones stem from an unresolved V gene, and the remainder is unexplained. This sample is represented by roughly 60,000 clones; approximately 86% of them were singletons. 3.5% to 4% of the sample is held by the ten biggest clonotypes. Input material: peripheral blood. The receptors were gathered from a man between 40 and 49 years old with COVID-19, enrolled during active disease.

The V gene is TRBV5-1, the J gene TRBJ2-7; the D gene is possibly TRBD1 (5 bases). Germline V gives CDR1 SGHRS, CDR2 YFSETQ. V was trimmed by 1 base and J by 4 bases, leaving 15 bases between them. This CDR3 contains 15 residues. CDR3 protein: CASSLRQGKGYEQYF. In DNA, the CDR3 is TGCGCCAGCAGCTTGAGGCAGGGAAAAGGGTACGAGCAGTACTTC. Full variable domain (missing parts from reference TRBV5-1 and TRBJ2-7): KAGVTQTPRYLIKTRGQQVTLSCSPISGHRSVSWYQQTPGQGLQFLFEYFSETQRNKGNFPGRFSGRQFSNSRSEMNVSTLELGDSALYLCASSLRQGKGYEQYFGPGTRLTVT.

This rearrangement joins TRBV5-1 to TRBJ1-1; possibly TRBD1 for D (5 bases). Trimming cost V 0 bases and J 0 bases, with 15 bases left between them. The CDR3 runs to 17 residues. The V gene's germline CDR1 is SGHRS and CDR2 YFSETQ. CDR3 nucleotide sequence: TGCGCCAGCAGCTTGGAACTGGTGGGGGGTGTGAACACTGAAGCTTTCTTT. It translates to CASSLELVGGVNTEAFF.

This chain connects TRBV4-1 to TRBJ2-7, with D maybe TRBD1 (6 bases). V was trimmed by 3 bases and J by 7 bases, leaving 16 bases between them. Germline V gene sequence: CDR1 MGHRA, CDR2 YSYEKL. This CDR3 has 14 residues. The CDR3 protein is CASSHSGTTGEQYF. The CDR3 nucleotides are TGCGCCAGCAGCCATTCCGGGACAACGGGTGAGCAGTACTTC.

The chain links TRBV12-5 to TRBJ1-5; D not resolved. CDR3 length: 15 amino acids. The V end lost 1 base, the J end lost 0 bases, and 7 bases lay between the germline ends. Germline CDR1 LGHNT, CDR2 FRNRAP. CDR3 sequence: CASGLGQYSNQPQHF. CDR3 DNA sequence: TGTGCTAGTGGTTTGGGGCAGTATAGCAATCAGCCCCAGCATTTT.

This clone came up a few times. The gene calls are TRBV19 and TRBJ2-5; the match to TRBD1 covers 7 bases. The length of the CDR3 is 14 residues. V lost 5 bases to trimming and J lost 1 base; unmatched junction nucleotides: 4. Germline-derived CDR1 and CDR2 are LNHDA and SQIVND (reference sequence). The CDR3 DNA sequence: TGTGCCAGTAGTTCAACAGGGGTCCAAGAGACCCAGTACTTC. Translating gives CASSSTGVQETQYF.

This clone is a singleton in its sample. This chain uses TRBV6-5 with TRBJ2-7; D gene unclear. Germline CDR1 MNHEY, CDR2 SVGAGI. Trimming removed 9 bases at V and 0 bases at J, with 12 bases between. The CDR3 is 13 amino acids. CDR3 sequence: CASSQELSYEQYF. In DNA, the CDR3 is TGTGCCAGTTCGCAGGAACTCTCCTACGAGCAGTACTTC.

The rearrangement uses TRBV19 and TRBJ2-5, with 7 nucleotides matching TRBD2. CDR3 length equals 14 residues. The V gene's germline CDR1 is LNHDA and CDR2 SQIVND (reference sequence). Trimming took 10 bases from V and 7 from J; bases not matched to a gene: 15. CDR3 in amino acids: CATTEGGSGGTQYF. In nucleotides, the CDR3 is TGTGCCACTACTGAGGGCGGGAGTGGGGGGACCCAGTACTTC.

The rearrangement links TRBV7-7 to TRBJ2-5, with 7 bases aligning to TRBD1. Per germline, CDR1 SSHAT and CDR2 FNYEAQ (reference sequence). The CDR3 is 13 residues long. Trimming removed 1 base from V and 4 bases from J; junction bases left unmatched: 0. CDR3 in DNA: TGTGCCAGCAGCTTAGACAGGGGAGAGACCCAGTACTTC. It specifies CASSLDRGETQYF.

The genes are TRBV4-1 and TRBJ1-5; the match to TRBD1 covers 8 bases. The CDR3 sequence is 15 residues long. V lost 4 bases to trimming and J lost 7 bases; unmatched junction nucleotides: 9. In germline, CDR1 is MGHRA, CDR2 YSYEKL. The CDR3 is CASSLHDRGDQPQHF. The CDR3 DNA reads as TGCGCCAGCAGCCTCCATGACAGGGGCGACCAGCCCCAGCATTTT.

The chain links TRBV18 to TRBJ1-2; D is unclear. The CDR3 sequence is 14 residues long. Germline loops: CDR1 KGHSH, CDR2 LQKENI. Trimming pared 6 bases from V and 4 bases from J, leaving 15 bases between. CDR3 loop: CASSPTTEGYGYTF. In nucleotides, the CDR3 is TGTGCCAGCTCGCCGACCACGGAGGGCTATGGCTACACCTTC.

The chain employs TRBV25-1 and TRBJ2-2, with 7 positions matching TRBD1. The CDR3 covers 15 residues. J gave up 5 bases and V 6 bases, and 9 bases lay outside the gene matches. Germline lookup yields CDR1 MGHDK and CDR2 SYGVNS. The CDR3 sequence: CASRATGVGTGELFF. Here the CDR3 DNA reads TGTGCCAGCAGGGCTACAGGGGTTGGGACCGGGGAGCTGTTTTTT. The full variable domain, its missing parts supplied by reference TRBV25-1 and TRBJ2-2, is EADIYQTPRYLVIGTGKKITLECSQTMGHDKMYWYQQDPGMELHLIHYSYGVNSTEKGDLSSESTVSRIRTEHFPLTLESARPSHTSQYLCASRATGVGTGELFFGEGSRLTVL.

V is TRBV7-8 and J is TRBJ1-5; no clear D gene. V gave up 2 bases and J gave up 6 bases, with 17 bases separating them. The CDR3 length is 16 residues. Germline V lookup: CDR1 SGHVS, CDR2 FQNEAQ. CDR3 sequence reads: CASSLRRWEEAQPQHF. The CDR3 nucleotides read TGTGCCAGCAGCTTAAGGCGGTGGGAGGAGGCTCAGCCCCAGCATTTT.

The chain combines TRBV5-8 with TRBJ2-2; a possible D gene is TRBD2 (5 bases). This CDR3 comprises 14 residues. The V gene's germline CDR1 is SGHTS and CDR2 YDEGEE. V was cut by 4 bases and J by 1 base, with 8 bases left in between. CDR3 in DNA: TGTGCCAGCAGCCGTGGACTGAACACCGGGGAGCTGTTTTTT. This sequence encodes CASSRGLNTGELFF.

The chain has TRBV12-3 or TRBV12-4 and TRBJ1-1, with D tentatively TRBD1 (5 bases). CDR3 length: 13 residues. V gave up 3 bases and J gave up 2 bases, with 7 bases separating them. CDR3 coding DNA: TGTGCCAGCAGTTTGGGGGGTAACACTGAAGCTTTCTTT. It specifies CASSLGGNTEAFF.